This T cell receptor (beta chain) comes out of a study of blood T cell repertoires in COVID-19. Study details: Acute-phase and convalescent COVID-19 samples originated in the United States, Italy and Spain. Sources were T cells, B-cell-depleted T cells, or PBMCs; the material itself was cDNA or gDNA.

Original processing methods: Amplifying reference gene primers gave estimates of nucleated cell counts. The assay was immunoSEQ multiplex PCR, and TCRdb's table has in-frame clones only and misses some. V, J and clone size were drawn from that table, and D and trimming were deduced from the DNA. Counted here are under 250,000 clones, 85% to 90% occurring once; the ten biggest clones make up over 1.5%. The length of the CDR3 is 15 residues. Germline CDR1 reads LGHNA; CDR2 reads YSLEER. V lost 0 bases and J 7 bases, leaving 12 bases between the germline ends. This sequence originates from a man aged 40-50 years who had recovered from COVID-19. The V and J genes are TRBV4-3 and TRBJ1-4; D is possibly TRBD1 (6 bases). Sequences were obtained from PBMCs or T cells enriched from blood (not recorded which). The CDR3 is CASSQETGRSEKLFF. The CDR3 DNA reads as TGCGCCAGCAGCCAAGAGACAGGAAGGAGTGAAAAACTGTTTTTT.